Sequencing of this T cell receptor (beta chain) was carried out in a study of beta chain features in type 1 diabetes. Regarding the study as a whole: For patients, the naive, central memory and Treg TCRB repertoires appeared more alike than for healthy donors. Moderate yet significant TCRB CDR3 shortening was seen in Type 1 diabetes patients in all four CD4+ subsets. Patients and controls would share equally any PCR tilt toward shorter templates.

With regard to this clone: Its matching antigen is unknown.

The junction had 8 bases not matched to a gene; V was cut back by 1 base and J by 7 bases. CDR1 SGHRS and CDR2 YFSETQ come from the germline V gene. The CDR3 length is 15 residues. Reverse transcription of all isolated RNA meant that expressed TCRB transcripts were sequenced. Naive, central memory and regulatory T cell samples yielded around 3.9 million reads on average. Clones were read by immunoSEQ multiplex PCR, and TCRdb kept only the in-frame ones, dropping some. The sample carries about 930,000 clones, about a sixth recorded once. The receptor comes from a woman aged 18-29 years in good health. Sequences were obtained from naive CD4+ T cells from blood. The chain carries TRBV5-1 and TRBJ2-4; 7 nucleotides agree with TRBD2. The CDR3 nucleotides read TGCGCCAGCAGCTTGTCAGTCAGCGGGGAGAACATTCAGTACTTC. The encoded protein is CASSLSVSGENIQYF.